This T cell receptor (beta chain) was observed in a study of shared clonotypes between healthy human individuals. Study-wide background: Donor ages ranged 18 to 49 years: a couple of women, a few men.

Clones were read by immunoSEQ multiplex PCR, and TCRdb kept only the in-frame ones, dropping some. The sample gives roughly 1,000,000 clones, around 78% of which show up once; 0.52% is in the top ten. Study-level points and caveats: Larger richness was generally estimated for naive than memory subsets.

CDR1 KGHSH and CDR2 LQKENI come from the germline V gene. Trimming cost V 2 bases and J 2 bases, with 21 bases left between them. The CDR3 has 18 amino acids. With respect to this clone: Antigen: not known.

The TCR originated in a man between 18 and 35 years old in good health. Some clones in this sample may be carry-over from other donors' samples. The specimen sequenced was memory CD4+ T cells from PBMCs. Subset reported: CD45RA-negative fraction. V usage is TRBV18 and J usage is TRBJ2-5; D may be TRBD1 (5 bases). The CDR3 sequence is CASSPTNGAGNTQETQYF. CDR3 DNA: TGTGCCAGCTCACCAACGAATGGGGCAGGGAATACACAAGAGACCCAGTACTTC.